These 20 T cell receptor beta chains were sequenced from one sample in a study of technical replicates of blood from several donors. Clones were read by immunoSEQ multiplex PCR, and TCRdb kept only the in-frame ones, dropping some. This table holds about 80,000 clones, 91% found once. Specimen: T cells isolated from PBMCs. The origin of the receptors is a human donor in good health.

This clone appeared a single time. This rearrangement joins TRBV9 to TRBJ2-7; D is unresolved. Trimming took off 4 bases at V and 5 bases at J, with 16 bases between the two ends. The germline gives CDR1 SGDLS, CDR2 YYNGEE. The CDR3 is 14 amino acids. The CDR3 loop is CASSPYAYENEQYF. The CDR3 nucleotides read TGTGCCAGCAGCCCATACGCCTACGAGAACGAGCAGTACTTC.

The rearrangement links TRBV27 to TRBJ1-2; D is perhaps TRBD1 (6 bases). The CDR3 totals 13 residues. V lost 3 bases, J lost 4 bases, and 9 bases lay in between. Germline V lookup: CDR1 MNHEY, CDR2 SMNVEV (reference sequence). CDR3 coding DNA: TGTGCCAGCAGTTTTGGGGGCTCCTATGGCTACACCTTC. This encodes CASSFGGSYGYTF.

This clone has a handful of counts. The chain links TRBV10-3 to TRBJ2-2; 8 bases line up with TRBD2. The CDR3 length is 14 residues. The germline gives CDR1 ENHRY, CDR2 SYGVKD. V lost 4 bases and J lost 4; bases outside the gene matches: 2. The CDR3 spells CAISAGGITGELFF. CDR3 DNA sequence: TGTGCCATCAGTGCGGGAGGGATCACCGGGGAGCTGTTTTTT.

This clone occurred once. The chain uses TRBV7-3 and TRBJ2-1; TRBD1 agrees at 9 bases. There are 15 residues in the CDR3. With V trimmed by 5 bases and J by 2 bases, 4 bases remained unmatched. Germline CDR1 SGHTA, CDR2 FQGTGA. CDR3 amino acids: CASSLDRGTYNEQFF. CDR3 DNA: TGTGCCAGCAGCCTGGACAGGGGCACCTACAATGAGCAGTTCTTC.

In this sample, this clone turned up once. The V call is TRBV4-3, the J call TRBJ2-1, with 8 nucleotides matching TRBD2. Germline-derived CDR1 and CDR2 are LGHNA and YSLEER. The J segment lost 10 bases and the V segment lost 4 bases, leaving 9 bases of the junction unmatched. The CDR3 sequence is 14 residues long. The DNA for the CDR3 is TGCGCCAGCAGCCTGGCTTCCGGGACTAGGGAGCAGTTCTTC. Translation: CASSLASGTREQFF.

The chain uses TRBV27 and TRBJ2-2; TRBD1 matches 9 bases. The CDR3 is made up of 15 amino acids. Germline-derived CDR1 and CDR2 are MNHEY and SMNVEV (reference sequence). Unmatched junction bases numbered 7, after V lost 6 bases and J lost 5 bases. The CDR3 is CASRPGTGQTGELFF. CDR3 nucleotide sequence: TGTGCCAGCAGACCCGGGACAGGGCAGACCGGGGAGCTGTTTTTT.

As regards this clone: The sample contains more than one DNA sequence encoding this CDR3. DNA for the CDR3: TGTGCCAGCAGCGTAGGACAGTCCACAGATACGCAGTATTTT. It specifies CASSVGQSTDTQYF. This chain links TRBV9 with TRBJ2-3, with D possibly being TRBD1 (5 bases). The CDR3 is 14 residues long. From germline, CDR1 is SGDLS and CDR2 YYNGEE. V lost 0 bases, J lost 2 bases, and 7 bases lay in between.

V is TRBV7-3 and J is TRBJ2-1; 10 nucleotides align to TRBD2. The V gene's germline CDR1 is SGHTA and CDR2 FQGTGA. V shed 5 bases, J shed 7 bases, and the junction held 5 bases outside the gene matches. The CDR3 sequence is 14 residues long. CDR3 DNA: TGTGCCAGCAGCCCTCTAGCGGGGGTAAATGAGCAGTTCTTC. Translating it yields CASSPLAGVNEQFF.

V gene TRBV7-9 combines with J gene TRBJ1-2; 8 positions agree with TRBD1. This CDR3 spans 17 amino acids. From germline, CDR1 is SEHNR and CDR2 FQNEAQ (reference sequence). V trimming: 5 bases; J trimming: 1 base; junction bases outside the gene matches: 12. In DNA form, the CDR3 reads TGTGCCAGCAGCACCACCAACAGGGACAGGATTAACTATGGCTACACCTTC. Translation: CASSTTNRDRINYGYTF. Using reference TRBV7-9 and TRBJ1-2 for the parts outside the CDR3, the full variable domain is DTGVSQNPRHKITKRGQNVTFRCDPISEHNRLYWYRQTLGQGPEFLTYFQNEAQLEKSRLLSDRFSAERPKGSFSTLEIQRTEQGDSAMYLCASSTTNRDRINYGYTFGSGTRLTVV.

There are a few counts of this clone. The chain recombines TRBV29-1 with TRBJ1-1; D is unclear. V shed 7 bases and J shed 0 bases, with 15 bases lying between them. The CDR3 covers 14 residues. CDR1 and CDR2 (germline): SQVTM, ANQGSEA. The CDR3 DNA sequence: TGCAGCGGGGCCGGCGCCCCAATGAACACTGAAGCTTTCTTT. Amino acids: CSGAGAPMNTEAFF.

This chain joins TRBV25-1 and TRBJ2-6; 7 positions agree with TRBD1. V was clipped by 6 bases and J by 4 bases; unmatched bases: 12. This CDR3 has 17 amino acids. Per germline, CDR1 MGHDK and CDR2 SYGVNS. The CDR3 bases are TGTGCCAGCAGGGACCGGGACAGCCTTACGGGGGCCAACGTCCTGACTTTC. Its translation: CASRDRDSLTGANVLTF.

The chain joins TRBV30 to TRBJ2-7; no reliable D call. Deletions cut 2 bases from V and 5 bases from J, with 7 bases between. The CDR3 extends over 11 amino acids. The germline V gene has CDR1 GTSNPN and CDR2 SVGIG (reference sequence). The CDR3 spells CAWSQGDEQYF. The CDR3 DNA reads TGTGCCTGGAGTCAAGGAGACGAGCAGTACTTC.

The J gene is TRBJ1-2, the V gene TRBV30, with D perhaps matching TRBD1 (6 bases). The length of the CDR3 is 14 residues. Germline assignment: CDR1 GTSNPN and CDR2 SVGIG (reference sequence). The V end lost 1 base, the J end lost 4 bases, and 13 bases lay between the germline ends. The CDR3 loop reads CAWSGTVTLYGYTF. The CDR3, as DNA: TGTGCCTGGAGTGGGACAGTAACACTCTATGGCTACACCTTC. The entire variable domain, with the rest obtained from reference TRBV30 and TRBJ1-2, is as follows: SQTIHQWPATLVQPVGSPLSLECTVEGTSNPNLYWYRQAAGRGLQLLFYSVGIGQISSEVPQNLSASRPQDRQFILSSKKLLLSDSGFYLCAWSGTVTLYGYTFGSGTRLTVV.

The chain recombines TRBV6-1 with TRBJ1-5, with D possibly being TRBD1 (5 bases). Germline CDR1 MNHNS, CDR2 SASEGT. The CDR3 length is 14 residues. Between the trimmed V and J ends, which lost 4 bases and 2 bases, there was a span of 9 bases. The CDR3 DNA follows: TGTGCCAGCAGTGGCGAAGGGGGCAATCAGCCCCAGCATTTT. It codes for CASSGEGGNQPQHF.

V and J are TRBV18 and TRBJ1-1; no definite D call. V was pared by 4 bases and J by 1 base, with 13 bases between. The CDR3 runs to 15 residues. The germline CDR1 and CDR2 sequences are KGHSH and LQKENI. The CDR3 loop reads CASSLQEVANTEAFF. The CDR3 nucleotides are TGTGCCAGCTCACTTCAGGAGGTGGCGAACACTGAAGCTTTCTTT.

The genes are TRBV5-1 and TRBJ2-2; D is perhaps TRBD2 (6 bases). V dropped 3 bases and J dropped 6 bases, with 12 bases sitting between them. The V gene's germline CDR1 is SGHRS and CDR2 YFSETQ. This CDR3 region has 14 residues. CDR3 DNA sequence: TGCGCCAGCAGCTCCACGACTAGTCCCGGGGAGCTGTTTTTT. It specifies CASSSTTSPGELFF. Filled out from reference TRBV5-1 and TRBJ2-2, the complete variable domain reads KAGVTQTPRYLIKTRGQQVTLSCSPISGHRSVSWYQQTPGQGLQFLFEYFSETQRNKGNFPGRFSGRQFSNSRSEMNVSTLELGDSALYLCASSSTTSPGELFFGEGSRLTVL.

J is TRBJ2-1 and V is TRBV4-2; 9 bases fit TRBD2. Trimming at V came to 3 bases and at J to 1 base, leaving 1 base not matched to a gene. Germline V gene data show CDR1 as LGHNA and CDR2 as YNFKEQ. The CDR3 spans 15 residues. The CDR3: CASSHLAGSYNEQFF. The CDR3 DNA sequence: TGTGCCAGCAGCCATCTAGCGGGATCCTACAATGAGCAGTTCTTC.

CDR3: CSVVGSYEAFF. The CDR3 DNA is TGCAGCGTTGTAGGGAGCTATGAAGCTTTCTTT. J is TRBJ1-1 and V is TRBV29-1; D remains unclear. Germline V lookup: CDR1 SQVTM, CDR2 ANQGSEA. V was pared by 4 bases and J by 7 bases, with 10 bases between. The CDR3 totals 11 residues.

This chain uses TRBV6-5 with TRBJ2-7, with 7 bases aligning to TRBD2. Germline V gene data show CDR1 as MNHEY and CDR2 as SVGAGI. V lost 4 bases and J lost 1; bases outside the gene matches: 4. The CDR3 runs 14 residues. CDR3 residues: CASSLSGESYEQYF. For the CDR3, the DNA is TGTGCCAGCAGTTTGAGCGGGGAGTCCTACGAGCAGTACTTC.

This chain connects TRBV7-9 to TRBJ2-7; 10 bases align to TRBD1. The CDR3 contains 16 residues. V was pared by 1 base and J by 6 bases, with 9 bases of the junction left unmatched. Per the germline V gene, CDR1 is SEHNR and CDR2 is FQNEAQ (reference sequence). CDR3 nucleotides: TGTGCCAGCAGCTTAGGCTCCCGGGACAGGGGCCCCGAGCAGTACTTC. It translates to CASSLGSRDRGPEQYF.